This T cell receptor beta chain was sequenced during a study of blood T cell repertoires in COVID-19. In this sample, this clone turned up a few times. Sequencing used immunoSEQ multiplex PCR; TCRdb keeps in-frame clones, though not all of them. The data hold some 160,000 clones, with approximately 91% observed a single time. V was pared by 5 bases and J by 8 bases, with 13 bases of the junction left unmatched. The V gene's germline CDR1 is SGHNT and CDR2 YYREEE (reference sequence). The CDR3 extends over 16 amino acids. V is TRBV5-4 and J is TRBJ2-1; 10 bases are a match to TRBD1. Sample: peripheral blood. The TCR was taken from a man aged 18 to 30 with COVID-19, enrolled during active disease. CDR3 sequence (DNA): TGTGCCAGCAGTCCCGACAGGGGGCACCGTTTTTATGAGCAGTTCTTC. Protein sequence: CASSPDRGHRFYEQFF. Variable domain in full (rest from reference TRBV5-4 and TRBJ2-1): ETGVTQSPTHLIKTRGQQVTLRCSSQSGHNTVSWYQQALGQGPQFIFQYYREEENGRGNFPPRFSGLQFPNYSSELNVNALELDDSALYLCASSPDRGHRFYEQFFGPGTRLTVL.